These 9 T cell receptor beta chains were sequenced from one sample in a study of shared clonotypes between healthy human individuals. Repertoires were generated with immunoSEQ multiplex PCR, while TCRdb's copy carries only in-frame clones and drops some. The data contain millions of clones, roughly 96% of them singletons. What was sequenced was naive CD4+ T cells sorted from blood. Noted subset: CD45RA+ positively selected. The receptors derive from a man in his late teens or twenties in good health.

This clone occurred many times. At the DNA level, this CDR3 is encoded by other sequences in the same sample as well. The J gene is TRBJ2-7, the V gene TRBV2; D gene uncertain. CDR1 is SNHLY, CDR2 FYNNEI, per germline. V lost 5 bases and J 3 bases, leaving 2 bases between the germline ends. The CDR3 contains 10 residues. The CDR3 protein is CASSNYEQYF. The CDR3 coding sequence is TGTGCCAGCAGTAACTACGAGCAGTACTTC.

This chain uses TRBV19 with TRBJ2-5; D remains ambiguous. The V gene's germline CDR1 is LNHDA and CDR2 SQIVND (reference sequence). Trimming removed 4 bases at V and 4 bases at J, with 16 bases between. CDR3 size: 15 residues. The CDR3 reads CASSSVTLDSETQYF. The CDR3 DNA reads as TGTGCCAGTAGTAGTGTCACCCTTGACTCAGAGACCCAGTACTTC.

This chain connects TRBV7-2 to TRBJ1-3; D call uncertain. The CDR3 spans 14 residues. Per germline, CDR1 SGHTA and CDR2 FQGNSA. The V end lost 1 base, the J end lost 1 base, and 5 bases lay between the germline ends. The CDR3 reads CASSLGRSGNTIYF. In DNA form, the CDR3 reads TGTGCCAGCAGCTTAGGACGTTCTGGAAACACCATATATTTT.

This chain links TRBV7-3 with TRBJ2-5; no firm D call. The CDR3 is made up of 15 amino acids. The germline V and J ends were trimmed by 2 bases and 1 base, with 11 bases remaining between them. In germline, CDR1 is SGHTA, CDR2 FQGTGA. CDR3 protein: CASSLSSQFQETQYF. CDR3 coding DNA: TGTGCCAGCAGCTTATCCTCGCAGTTCCAAGAGACCCAGTACTTC.

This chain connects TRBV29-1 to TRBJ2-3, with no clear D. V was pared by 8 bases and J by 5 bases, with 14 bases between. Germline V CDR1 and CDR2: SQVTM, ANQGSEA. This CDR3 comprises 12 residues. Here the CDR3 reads CSSRLGVDTQYF. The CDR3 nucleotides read TGCAGCTCGAGACTTGGGGTAGATACGCAGTATTTT.

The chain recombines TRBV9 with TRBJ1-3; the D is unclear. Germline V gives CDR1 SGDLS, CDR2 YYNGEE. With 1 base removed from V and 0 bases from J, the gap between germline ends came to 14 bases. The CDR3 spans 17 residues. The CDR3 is CASSVFPSGDSGNTIYF. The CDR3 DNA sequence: TGTGCCAGCAGCGTATTCCCATCGGGAGACTCTGGAAACACCATATATTTT. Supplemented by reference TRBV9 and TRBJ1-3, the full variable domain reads DSGVTQTPKHLITATGQRVTLRCSPRSGDLSVYWYQQSLDQGLQFLIQYYNGEERAKGNILERFSAQQFPDLHSELNLSSLELGDSALYFCASSVFPSGDSGNTIYFGEGSWLTVV.

CDR3 in DNA: TGCGCCAGCAGTGAGTCGGAGACAGGGGGTTTAAATGAGCAGTTCTTC. Its translation: CASSESETGGLNEQFF. The rearrangement links TRBV10-1 to TRBJ2-1; 9 bases map to TRBD1. Per the germline V gene, CDR1 is WNHNN and CDR2 is SYGVQD (reference sequence). This CDR3 has 16 residues. Trimming took 0 bases from V and 7 from J; bases not matched to a gene: 7.

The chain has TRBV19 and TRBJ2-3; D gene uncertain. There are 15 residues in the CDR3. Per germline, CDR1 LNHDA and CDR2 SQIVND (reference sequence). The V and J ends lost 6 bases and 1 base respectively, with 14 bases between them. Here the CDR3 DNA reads TGTGCCAGTAGCCTGAACCCCACTCGCACAGATACGCAGTATTTT. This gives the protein CASSLNPTRTDTQYF.

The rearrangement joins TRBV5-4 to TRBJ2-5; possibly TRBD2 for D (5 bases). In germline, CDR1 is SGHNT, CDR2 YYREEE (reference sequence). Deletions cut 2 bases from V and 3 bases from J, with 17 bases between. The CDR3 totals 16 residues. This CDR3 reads CASSFRNRGMEETQYF. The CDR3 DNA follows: TGTGCCAGCAGCTTCCGTAACCGGGGAATGGAAGAGACCCAGTACTTC.